These T cell receptor beta chains were read from a single sample in a study of OX40 agonist ivuxolimab in advanced cancers. Measured with immunoSEQ multiplex PCR; TCRdb has only the in-frame clones, and not every one. The sample has 50,000 to 65,000 clones, about 87% seen once. The starting material was CD4+ or CD8+ T cells sorted from blood, obtained in a trial of the OX40 agonist ivuxolimab. The receptors shown here come from an adult with an advanced solid tumor such as melanoma, head and neck, liver or kidney cancer. Each CDR3 is given with its conserved first and last residue. D genes are given only for firm matches. Clone size, where shown, is once, few, many, or a class for clones that have expanded.

>TRBV27|-|TRBJ1-2|-
CASSLSWGAGYGYTF
TGTGCCAGCAGTTTATCTTGGGGCGCGGGCTATGGCTACACCTTC
>TRBV6-5|-|TRBJ1-2|-
CASKKGHLSYGYTF
TGTGCCAGCAAAAAGGGACACCTTTCCTATGGCTACACCTTC
>TRBV5-1|-|TRBJ2-5|TRBD1
CASSLGTPQGARETQYF
TGCGCCAGCAGCTTGGGGACACCTCAGGGGGCCCGGGAGACCCAGTACTTC
>TRBV5-1|few|TRBJ2-5|-
CASSSQDSSGTQYF
TGCGCCAGCAGCTCGCAGGACAGCTCTGGGACCCAGTACTTC
>TRBV30|once|TRBJ1-2|-
CAWDGRLAGYTF
TGTGCCTGGGACGGACGCCTTGCCGGCTACACCTTC
>TRBV19|-|TRBJ1-1|-
CASSMITGYSTEAFF
TGTGCCAGTAGTATGATCACAGGGTATAGCACTGAAGCTTTCTTT
>TRBV7-8|-|TRBJ1-1|TRBD1
CASSLIAGGEAFF
TGTGCCAGCAGCCTAATCGCAGGGGGTGAAGCTTTCTTT
>TRBV6-5|-|TRBJ2-7|TRBD1
CASTQTGGQYYEQYF
TGTGCCAGCACGCAGACAGGGGGCCAATACTACGAGCAGTACTTC
>TRBV6-1|-|TRBJ2-7|TRBD1
CASTGTVYEQYF
TGTGCCAGCACGGGGACAGTCTACGAGCAGTACTTC
>TRBV6-1|-|TRBJ1-5|-
CASRELIMLPQHF
TGTGCCAGCAGGGAGCTGATAATGTTGCCCCAGCATTTT
>TRBV7-9|-|TRBJ2-3|TRBD2
CASSLGAGDSTDTQYF
TGTGCCAGCAGCTTAGGAGCGGGAGATAGTACAGATACGCAGTATTTT
>TRBV6-5|once|TRBJ2-1|TRBD1
CASSYGWDRGLNEQFF
TGTGCCAGCAGTTACGGTTGGGACAGGGGGCTCAATGAGCAGTTCTTC
>TRBV19|-|TRBJ2-3|TRBD2
CASSTMSSGSTDTQYF
TGTGCCAGTAGTACCATGTCTAGCGGGAGCACAGATACGCAGTATTTT
>TRBV10-3|-|TRBJ1-5|-
CAISGGAAGNQPQHF
TGTGCCATCAGTGGGGGGGCGGCGGGAAATCAGCCCCAGCATTTT
>TRBV6-5|-|TRBJ2-7|-
CASSYLYEQYF
TGTGCCAGCAGTTACTTATACGAGCAGTACTTC
>TRBV11-3|-|TRBJ2-5|-
CASSLVTRVGQETQYF
TGTGCCAGCAGCTTAGTAACCAGGGTCGGGCAAGAGACCCAGTACTTC
>TRBV10-1|-|TRBJ2-7|-
CASSEGLGAYEQYF
TGCGCCAGCAGTGAAGGACTCGGGGCGTACGAGCAGTACTTC
>TRBV7-2|-|TRBJ2-7|-
CASSRKSTPYF
TGTGCCAGCAGCAGAAAATCGACGCCGTACTTC
>TRBV10-3|-|TRBJ2-6|TRBD1
CAIVPDRGSGANVLTF
TGTGCCATCGTCCCCGACAGGGGATCTGGGGCCAACGTCCTGACTTTC
>TRBV2|-|TRBJ2-5|TRBD1
CASRNEQGDSETQYF
TGTGCCAGCAGGAATGAACAGGGGGATTCGGAGACCCAGTACTTC
>TRBV5-1|-|TRBJ2-2|TRBD1
CASSPWTGNTGELFF
TGCGCCAGCAGCCCCTGGACAGGGAACACCGGGGAGCTGTTTTTT
>TRBV11-3|-|TRBJ2-3|-
CASSPYTGPQYF
TGTGCCAGCAGCCCTTACACGGGGCCCCAGTATTTT
>TRBV11-2|-|TRBJ2-3|TRBD1
CASSLEQGAGDTQYF
TGTGCCAGCAGCTTAGAACAGGGGGCTGGAGATACGCAGTATTTT
>TRBV2|-|TRBJ2-7|-
CASSQGYEQYF
TGTGCCAGCAGCCAGGGCTACGAGCAGTACTTC
>TRBV19|few|TRBJ1-2|TRBD1
CASSTTDRESYGYTF
TGTGCCAGTAGTACGACAGACAGGGAGTCTTATGGCTACACCTTC
>TRBV7-9|-|TRBJ1-1|TRBD1
CASSLQGGTEAFF
TGTGCCAGCAGTTTACAGGGGGGCACTGAAGCTTTCTTT
>TRBV14|-|TRBJ2-3|-
CASSPGWGVADTQYF
TGTGCCAGCAGTCCTGGGTGGGGCGTCGCAGATACGCAGTATTTT
>TRBV14|-|TRBJ1-1|-
CASSQEWVNTEAFF
TGTGCCAGCAGCCAAGAGTGGGTGAACACTGAAGCTTTCTTT
>TRBV28|-|TRBJ2-7|TRBD2
CASSYPLVSGRNEQYF
TGTGCCAGCAGTTATCCGCTAGTTAGCGGGAGAAACGAGCAGTACTTC
>TRBV28|few|TRBJ1-1|-
CASSLRGEHTEAFF
TGTGCCAGCAGTTTACGGGGTGAGCACACTGAAGCTTTCTTT
>TRBV6-5|-|TRBJ1-2|-
CASSSTLLNGYTF
TGTGCCAGCAGTTCAACCCTACTAAACGGCTACACCTTC
>TRBV6-4|-|TRBJ2-1|TRBD1
CASSVEQGNEQFF
TGTGCCAGCAGTGTAGAACAGGGGAATGAGCAGTTCTTC
>TRBV30|-|TRBJ2-7|-
CAWSVSNEQYF
TGTGCCTGGAGTGTATCAAACGAGCAGTACTTC
>TRBV7-2|-|TRBJ2-5|TRBD1
CASSSPRTGPETQYF
TGTGCCAGCAGCTCACCACGGACAGGCCCAGAGACCCAGTACTTC
>TRBV7-2|-|TRBJ1-5|-
CASSLTGSPRQPQHF
TGTGCCAGCAGCTTAACAGGGTCTCCAAGGCAGCCCCAGCATTTT
>TRBV6-1|-|TRBJ1-2|-
CASSESALGKRAEGYTF
TGTGCCAGCAGTGAATCCGCTTTGGGGAAAAGGGCTGAAGGCTACACCTTC
>TRBV9|-|TRBJ1-5|TRBD1
CASSISDRDQPQHF
TGTGCCAGCAGCATATCGGACAGGGATCAGCCCCAGCATTTT
>TRBV5-6|-|TRBJ1-4|-
CASSLQTVGEKLFF
TGTGCCAGCAGCTTGCAGACAGTGGGTGAAAAACTGTTTTTT
>TRBV29-1|-|TRBJ2-5|-
CSVEQETQYF
TGCAGCGTTGAACAAGAGACCCAGTACTTC
>TRBV7-2|-|TRBJ2-3|-
CASSSRRRAGPTDTQYF
TGTGCCAGCAGCTCCCGCCGGAGGGCCGGGCCCACAGATACGCAGTATTTT
>TRBV18|few|TRBJ2-5|TRBD2
CASSPGLAGRQETQYF
TGTGCCAGCTCACCGGGACTAGCGGGTAGACAAGAGACCCAGTACTTC
>TRBV19|-|TRBJ2-7|-
CASGPATASISYEQYF
TGTGCCAGCGGTCCCGCGACAGCATCAATCTCCTACGAGCAGTACTTC
>TRBV7-2|-|TRBJ1-5|-
CASSLVVHSNQPQHF
TGTGCCAGCAGCTTAGTTGTGCATAGCAATCAGCCCCAGCATTTT
>TRBV5-5|-|TRBJ2-1|-
CASSLYAPYNEQFF
TGTGCCAGCAGCTTGTACGCCCCTTACAATGAGCAGTTCTTC
>TRBV7-2|-|TRBJ2-3|TRBD1
CASSWVGQSTDTQYF
TGTGCCAGCAGCTGGGTGGGACAGAGCACAGATACGCAGTATTTT
>TRBV19|-|TRBJ1-2|-
CASSIDPKDRNYGYTF
TGTGCCAGTAGTATAGATCCAAAGGACAGAAACTATGGCTACACCTTC
>TRBV5-5|-|TRBJ2-2|TRBD1
CASSLDRVTGELFF
TGTGCCAGCAGCTTAGACAGGGTTACCGGGGAGCTGTTTTTT
>TRBV4-2|once|TRBJ1-2|TRBD1
CASGTRDRSRNYGYTF
TGTGCCAGCGGTACAAGGGACAGGAGCAGAAACTATGGCTACACCTTC
>TRBV12-2|-|TRBJ2-7|-
CASRFQRVGYEQYF
TGTGCAAGTCGCTTTCAACGGGTCGGCTACGAGCAGTACTTC
>TRBV5-1|-|TRBJ2-2|-
CASSDVVTHPGGELFF
TGCGCCAGCAGTGACGTTGTGACCCACCCGGGCGGGGAGCTGTTTTTT
>TRBV5-1|-|TRBJ2-2|-
CASSPDSANTGELFF
TGCGCCAGCAGCCCGGACAGCGCGAACACCGGGGAGCTGTTTTTT
>TRBV29-1|-|TRBJ2-3|-
CSGGAGPSTDTQYF
TGCAGCGGGGGGGCGGGGCCCAGCACAGATACGCAGTATTTT
>TRBV27|-|TRBJ2-3|-
CASSLGSVLDTQYF
TGTGCCAGCAGTTTAGGAAGTGTCTTGGATACGCAGTATTTT
>TRBV2|-|TRBJ2-2|-
CASLLITGGELFF
TGTGCCAGCCTATTAATTACCGGCGGGGAGCTGTTTTTT
>TRBV28|-|TRBJ2-1|TRBD2
CASSSLRLAGGSYDNEQFF
TGTGCCAGCAGTTCACTCCGACTAGCGGGAGGATCCTATGACAATGAGCAGTTCTTC
>TRBV11-2|-|TRBJ1-5|-
CASTYKGGGNQPQHF
TGTGCCAGCACCTACAAGGGGGGGGGCAATCAGCCCCAGCATTTT
>TRBV5-1|-|TRBJ2-4|-
CASSLDLAKNIQYF
TGCGCCAGCAGCCTCGATCTAGCCAAAAACATTCAGTACTTC
>TRBV19|few|TRBJ1-1|TRBD1
CASRRDRSTFF
TGTGCCAGTAGAAGGGACAGGAGTACTTTCTTT
>TRBV28|-|TRBJ1-4|TRBD1
CASSFRQGKNEKLFF
TGTGCCAGCAGTTTCCGACAGGGAAAAAATGAAAAACTGTTTTTT